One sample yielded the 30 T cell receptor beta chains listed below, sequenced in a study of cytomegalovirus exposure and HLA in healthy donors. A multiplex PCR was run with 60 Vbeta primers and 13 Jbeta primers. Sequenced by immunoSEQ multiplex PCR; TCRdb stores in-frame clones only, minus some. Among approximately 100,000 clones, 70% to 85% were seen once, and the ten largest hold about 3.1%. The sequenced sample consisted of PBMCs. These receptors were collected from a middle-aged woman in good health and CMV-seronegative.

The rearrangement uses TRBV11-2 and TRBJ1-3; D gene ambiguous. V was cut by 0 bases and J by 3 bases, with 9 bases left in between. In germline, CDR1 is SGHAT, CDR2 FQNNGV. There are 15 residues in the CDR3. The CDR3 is CASSLEWANGNTIYF. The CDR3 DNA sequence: TGTGCCAGCAGCTTAGAGTGGGCAAATGGAAACACCATATATTTT.

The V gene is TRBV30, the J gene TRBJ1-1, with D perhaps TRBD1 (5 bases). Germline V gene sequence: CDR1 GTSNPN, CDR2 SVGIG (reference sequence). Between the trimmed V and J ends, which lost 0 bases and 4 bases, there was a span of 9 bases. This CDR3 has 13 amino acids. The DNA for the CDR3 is TGTGCCTGGAGTGTGGGGGGAGGCACTGAAGCTTTCTTT. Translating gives CAWSVGGGTEAFF.

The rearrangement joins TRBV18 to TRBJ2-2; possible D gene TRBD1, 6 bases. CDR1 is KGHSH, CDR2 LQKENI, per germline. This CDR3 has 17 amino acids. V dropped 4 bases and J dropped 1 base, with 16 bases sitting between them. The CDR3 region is CASSHQRPGQNTGELFF. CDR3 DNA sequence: TGTGCCAGCTCACACCAACGCCCGGGACAGAACACCGGGGAGCTGTTTTTT. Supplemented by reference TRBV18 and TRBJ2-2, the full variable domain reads NAGVMQNPRHLVRRRGQEARLRCSPMKGHSHVYWYRQLPEEGLKFMVYLQKENIIDESGMPKERFSAEFPKEGPSILRIQQVVRGDSAAYFCASSHQRPGQNTGELFFGEGSRLTVL.

CDR3 bases: TGTGCCTGGGCACAGGTGAACACTGAAGCTTTCTTT. This sequence encodes CAWAQVNTEAFF. The genes are TRBV30 and TRBJ1-1; tentatively, D is TRBD1 (5 bases). This CDR3 spans 12 amino acids. CDR1 is GTSNPN, CDR2 SVGIG, per germline (reference sequence). Trimming removed 5 bases from V and 0 bases from J, with 7 bases in between.

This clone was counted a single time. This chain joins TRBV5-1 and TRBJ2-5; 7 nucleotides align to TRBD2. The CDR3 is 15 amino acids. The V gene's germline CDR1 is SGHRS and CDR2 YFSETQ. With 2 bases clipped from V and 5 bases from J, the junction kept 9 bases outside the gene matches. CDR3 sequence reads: CASSFRPGGGETQYF. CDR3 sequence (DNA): TGCGCCAGCAGCTTTCGTCCGGGAGGAGGTGAGACCCAGTACTTC.

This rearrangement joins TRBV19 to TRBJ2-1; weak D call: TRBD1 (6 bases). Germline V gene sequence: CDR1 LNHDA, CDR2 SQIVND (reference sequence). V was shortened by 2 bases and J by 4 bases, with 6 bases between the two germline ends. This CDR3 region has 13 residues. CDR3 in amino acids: CASSIQGYNEQFF. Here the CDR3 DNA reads TGTGCCAGTAGTATACAGGGGTACAATGAGCAGTTCTTC.

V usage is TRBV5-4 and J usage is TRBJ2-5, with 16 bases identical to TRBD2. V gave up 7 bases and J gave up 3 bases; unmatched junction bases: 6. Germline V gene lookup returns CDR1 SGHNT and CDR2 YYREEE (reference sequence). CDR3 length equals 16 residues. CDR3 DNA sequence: TGTGCCAGCGGGCCGGGACTAGCGGGAGGGGAAGAGACCCAGTACTTC. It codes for CASGPGLAGGEETQYF.

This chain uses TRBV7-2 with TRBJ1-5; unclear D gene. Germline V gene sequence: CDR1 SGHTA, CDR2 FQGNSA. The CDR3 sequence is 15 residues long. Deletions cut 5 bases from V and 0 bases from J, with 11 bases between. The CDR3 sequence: CASSPDGVSNQPQHF. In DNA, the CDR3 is TGTGCCAGCAGCCCCGACGGGGTTAGCAATCAGCCCCAGCATTTT.

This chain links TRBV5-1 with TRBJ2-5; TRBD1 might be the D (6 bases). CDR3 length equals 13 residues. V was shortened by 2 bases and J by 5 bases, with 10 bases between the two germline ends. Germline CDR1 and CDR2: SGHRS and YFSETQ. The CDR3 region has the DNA TGCGCCAGCAGCTTTCAGGGGACGGAGACCCAGTACTTC. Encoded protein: CASSFQGTETQYF.

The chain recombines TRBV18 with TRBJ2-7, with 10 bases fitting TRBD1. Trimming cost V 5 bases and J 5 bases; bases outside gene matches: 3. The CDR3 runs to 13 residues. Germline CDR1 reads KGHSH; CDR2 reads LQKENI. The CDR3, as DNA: TGTGCCAGCTCAATGACAGGGGGCGACGAGCAGTACTTC. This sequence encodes CASSMTGGDEQYF.

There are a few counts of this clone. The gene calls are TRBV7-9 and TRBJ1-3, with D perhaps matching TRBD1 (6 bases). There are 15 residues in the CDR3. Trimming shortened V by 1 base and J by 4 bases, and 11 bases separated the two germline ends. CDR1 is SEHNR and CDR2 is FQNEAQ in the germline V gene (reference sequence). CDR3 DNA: TGTGCCAGCAGCTTAGAGGGGGTCATCGGAAACACCATATATTTT. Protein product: CASSLEGVIGNTIYF.

For the CDR3, the DNA is TGTGCCAGCACCCCGTACCAAGAGACCCAGTACTTC. It yields the protein CASTPYQETQYF. The chain is built from TRBV6-5 and TRBJ2-5; D uncertain. Germline V gene lookup returns CDR1 MNHEY and CDR2 SVGAGI. V was cut by 7 bases and J by 0 bases, with 6 bases left in between. This CDR3 is 12 amino acids long.

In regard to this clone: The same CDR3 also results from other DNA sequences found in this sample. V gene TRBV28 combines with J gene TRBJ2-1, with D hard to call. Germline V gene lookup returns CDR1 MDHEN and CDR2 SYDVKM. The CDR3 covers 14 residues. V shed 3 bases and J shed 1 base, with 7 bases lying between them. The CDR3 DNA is TGTGCCAGCAGTTTCACACAATCCTACAATGAGCAGTTCTTC. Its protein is CASSFTQSYNEQFF.

The CDR3 DNA reads as TGTGCCAGCAGCTTAGGTATTGCGTCCGAAGTAGATACGCAGTATTTT. It yields the protein CASSLGIASEVDTQYF. This rearrangement joins TRBV7-9 to TRBJ2-3; no clear D. Germline CDR1 and CDR2: SEHNR and FQNEAQ (reference sequence). There are 16 residues in the CDR3. The ends were cut back, 1 base at V and 5 bases at J, with 16 bases in the middle.

CDR3 in DNA: TGTGCCAGCAGCGTCACAGGGGCCCAAGAGACCCAGTACTTC. Protein product: CASSVTGAQETQYF. The genes are TRBV13 and TRBJ2-5, with 7 positions matching TRBD1. V gave up 5 bases and J gave up 1 base; unmatched junction bases: 4. In germline, CDR1 is PRHDT, CDR2 FYEKMQ (reference sequence). This CDR3 is 14 amino acids long.

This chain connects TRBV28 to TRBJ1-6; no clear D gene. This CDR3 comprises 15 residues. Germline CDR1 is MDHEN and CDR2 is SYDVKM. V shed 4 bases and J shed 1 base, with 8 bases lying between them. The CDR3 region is CASSSGSSYNSPLHF. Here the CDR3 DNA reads TGTGCCAGCAGTTCGGGGAGTTCCTATAATTCACCCCTCCACTTT.

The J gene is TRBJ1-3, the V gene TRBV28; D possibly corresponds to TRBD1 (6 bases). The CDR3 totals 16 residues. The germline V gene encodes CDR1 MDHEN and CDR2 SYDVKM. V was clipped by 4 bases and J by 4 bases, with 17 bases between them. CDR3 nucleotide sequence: TGTGCCAGCAGTTCCCCTGGGACAACGGGAGGAAACACCATATATTTT. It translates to CASSSPGTTGGNTIYF.

The CDR3 here is CASSIDRNTEAFF. The CDR3 nucleotides read TGTGCCAGCAGCATAGACAGAAACACTGAAGCTTTCTTT. The chain uses TRBV7-2 and TRBJ1-1; maybe TRBD1 (5 bases). The CDR3 has 13 amino acids. In germline, CDR1 is SGHTA, CDR2 FQGNSA. The V gene lost 5 bases and the J gene lost 2 bases, with 9 bases spanning the gap.

CDR3 amino acids: CASRVVGARETQYF. The CDR3 coding sequence is TGTGCCAGCAGGGTGGTGGGGGCGCGGGAGACCCAGTACTTC. This rearrangement joins TRBV2 to TRBJ2-5; D may be TRBD1 (6 bases). Germline V CDR1 and CDR2: SNHLY, FYNNEI. The CDR3 runs to 14 residues. The V gene lost 6 bases and the J gene lost 5 bases, with 16 bases spanning the gap. Full variable domain (rest looked up from reference TRBV2 and TRBJ2-5): EPEVTQTPSHQVTQMGQEVILRCVPISNHLYFYWYRQILGQKVEFLVSFYNNEISEKSEIFDDQFSVERPDGSNFTLKIRSTKLEDSAMYFCASRVVGARETQYFGPGTRLLVL.

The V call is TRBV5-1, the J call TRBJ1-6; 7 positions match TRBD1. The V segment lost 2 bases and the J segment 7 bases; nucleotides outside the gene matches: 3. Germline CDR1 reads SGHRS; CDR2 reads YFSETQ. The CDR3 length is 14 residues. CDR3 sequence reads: CASSFRDRNSPLHF. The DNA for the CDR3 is TGCGCCAGCAGCTTCCGGGACAGAAATTCACCCCTCCACTTT.

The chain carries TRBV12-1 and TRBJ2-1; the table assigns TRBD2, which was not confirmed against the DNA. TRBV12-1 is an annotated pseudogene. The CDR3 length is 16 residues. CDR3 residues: CASSYYRGLDINEQFF. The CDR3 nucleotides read TGTGCCAGCAGCTACTACAGGGGACTAGACATCAATGAGCAGTTCTTC.

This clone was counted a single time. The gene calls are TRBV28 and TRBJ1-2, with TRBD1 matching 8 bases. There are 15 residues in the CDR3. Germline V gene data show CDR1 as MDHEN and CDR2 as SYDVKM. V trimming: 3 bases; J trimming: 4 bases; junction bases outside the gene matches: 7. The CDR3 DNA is TGTGCCAGCAGTTTCCCAGGACAGGGAAGCTATGGCTACACCTTC. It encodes CASSFPGQGSYGYTF.

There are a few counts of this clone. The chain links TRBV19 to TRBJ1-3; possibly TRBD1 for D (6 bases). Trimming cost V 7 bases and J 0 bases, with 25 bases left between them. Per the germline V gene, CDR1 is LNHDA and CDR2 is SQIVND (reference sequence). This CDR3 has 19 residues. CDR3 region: CASILTPGQQFRSGNTIYF. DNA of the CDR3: TGTGCCAGTATTCTCACTCCGGGACAACAATTTCGCTCTGGAAACACCATATATTTT.

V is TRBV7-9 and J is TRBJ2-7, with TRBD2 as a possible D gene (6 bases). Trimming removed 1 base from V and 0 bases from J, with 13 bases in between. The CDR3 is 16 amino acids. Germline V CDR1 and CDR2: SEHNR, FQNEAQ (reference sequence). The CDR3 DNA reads TGTGCCAGCAGCTTAGGAAGGGGAGGCAACTCCTACGAGCAGTACTTC. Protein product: CASSLGRGGNSYEQYF.

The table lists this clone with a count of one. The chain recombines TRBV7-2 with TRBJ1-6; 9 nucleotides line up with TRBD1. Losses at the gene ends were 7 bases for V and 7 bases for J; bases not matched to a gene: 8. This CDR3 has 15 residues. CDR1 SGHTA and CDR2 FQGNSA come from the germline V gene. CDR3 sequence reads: CASIPGQGRNSPLHF. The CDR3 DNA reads TGTGCCAGCATCCCGGGACAGGGTCGGAATTCACCCCTCCACTTT.

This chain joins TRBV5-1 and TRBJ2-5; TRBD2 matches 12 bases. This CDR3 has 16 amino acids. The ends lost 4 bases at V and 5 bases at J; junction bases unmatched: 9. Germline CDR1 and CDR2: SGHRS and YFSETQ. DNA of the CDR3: TGCGCCAGCAGCCCCCGACTAGCGGGGGAACGGGAGACCCAGTACTTC. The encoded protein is CASSPRLAGERETQYF.

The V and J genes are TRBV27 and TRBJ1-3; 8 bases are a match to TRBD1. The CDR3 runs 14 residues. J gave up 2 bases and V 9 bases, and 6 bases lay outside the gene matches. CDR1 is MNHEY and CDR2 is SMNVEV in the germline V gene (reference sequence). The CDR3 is CASRTGPPGNTIYF. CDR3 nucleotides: TGTGCCAGTCGGACAGGGCCACCTGGAAACACCATATATTTT.

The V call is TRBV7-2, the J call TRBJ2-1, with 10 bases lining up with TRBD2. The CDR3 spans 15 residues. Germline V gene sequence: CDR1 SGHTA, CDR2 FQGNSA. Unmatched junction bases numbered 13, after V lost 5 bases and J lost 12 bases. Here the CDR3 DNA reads TGTGCCAGCAGCCACGGGGGGCTAGCGGGGGCCGCGCAGTTCTTC. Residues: CASSHGGLAGAAQFF.

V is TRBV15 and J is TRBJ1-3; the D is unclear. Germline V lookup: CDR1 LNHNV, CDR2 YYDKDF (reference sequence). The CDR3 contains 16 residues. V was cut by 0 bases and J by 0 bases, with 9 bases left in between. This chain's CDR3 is CATSRDIGSSGNTIYF. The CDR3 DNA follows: TGTGCCACCAGCAGAGATATCGGGAGCTCTGGAAACACCATATATTTT.

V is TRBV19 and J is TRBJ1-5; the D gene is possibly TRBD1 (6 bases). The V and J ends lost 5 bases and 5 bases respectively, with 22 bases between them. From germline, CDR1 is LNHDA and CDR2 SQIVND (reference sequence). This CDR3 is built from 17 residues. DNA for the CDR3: TGTGCCAGTAGTGTCCCTCCCACACAGGGCGGAGATCAGCCCCAGCATTTT. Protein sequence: CASSVPPTQGGDQPQHF.